A single sample is the source of the 12 T cell receptor beta chains below, sequenced in a study of radiotherapy plus CTLA-4 blockade in lung cancer. Sequencing used immunoSEQ multiplex PCR; TCRdb keeps in-frame clones, though not all of them. The table has 90,000 to 130,000 clones, 81% seen once. This specimen was peripheral blood, taken from a patient treated with radiotherapy plus ipilimumab. These TCRs come from a human donor with non-small cell lung cancer that progressed on radiotherapy plus ipilimumab. Some clones in this sample may be carry-over from other donors' samples.

The chain employs TRBV27 and TRBJ1-2, with 7 bases aligning to TRBD1. The J segment lost 0 bases and the V segment lost 9 bases, leaving 16 bases of the junction unmatched. Germline V lookup: CDR1 MNHEY, CDR2 SMNVEV (reference sequence). The CDR3 contains 17 residues. The chain's CDR3 is CASSALGGDEPNYGYTF. The CDR3, as DNA: TGTGCCAGTTCCGCTTTAGGGGGCGACGAGCCTAACTATGGCTACACCTTC.

The sample holds one count of this clone. V is TRBV5-1 and J is TRBJ1-2; TRBD1 might be the D (5 bases). V lost 3 bases and J 8 bases, leaving 11 bases between the germline ends. Per the germline V gene, CDR1 is SGHRS and CDR2 is YFSETQ. The CDR3 covers 12 residues. CDR3 amino acids: CASSSGTPGYTF. DNA of the CDR3: TGCGCCAGCAGCTCCGGGACGCCAGGCTACACCTTC.

This clone has a single count. The chain employs TRBV6-5 and TRBJ1-3; D is ambiguous. V lost 5 bases, J lost 0 bases, and 5 bases lay in between. Germline V gene sequence: CDR1 MNHEY, CDR2 SVGAGI. CDR3 length equals 13 residues. The CDR3 sequence: CASSESSGNTIYF. Written as DNA, the CDR3 is TGTGCCAGCAGTGAGAGCTCTGGAAACACCATATATTTT.

This clone was found a few times. This sequence joins TRBV5-5 and TRBJ1-2; D possibly corresponds to TRBD1 (5 bases). This CDR3 contains 14 residues. The germline CDR1 and CDR2 sequences are SGHKS and YYEKEE (reference sequence). Trimming removed 4 bases at V and 4 bases at J, with 14 bases between. The CDR3 bases are TGTGCCAGCAGCCCAAGGGGCGAAGCCTATGGCTACACCTTC. It yields the protein CASSPRGEAYGYTF.

This sequence joins TRBV19 and TRBJ2-5; TRBD1 might be the D (6 bases). Matching the DNA end better, TRBJ2-7 makes the J call doubtful. Germline V CDR1 and CDR2: LNHDA, SQIVND (reference sequence). This CDR3 has 14 residues. CDR3 in DNA: TGTGCCAGTAGTACCATGTTAGGGGGCTACGAGCAGTACTTC. Amino acids: CASSTMLGGYEQYF.

The rearrangement joins TRBV7-3 to TRBJ2-6, with D possibly called TRBD1 or TRBD2 (5 bases each). The CDR3 spans 16 residues. Trimming removed 3 bases at V and 0 bases at J, with 9 bases between. The germline gives CDR1 SGHTA, CDR2 FQGTGA. CDR3 protein: CASSLGPSSGANVLTF. CDR3 sequence (DNA): TGTGCCAGCAGCTTGGGACCCAGCTCTGGGGCCAACGTCCTGACTTTC.

The chain recombines TRBV29-1 with TRBJ2-3; D may be TRBD2 (6 bases). The CDR3 is 14 residues long. Trimming removed 7 bases from V and 3 bases from J, with 17 bases in between. Germline V lookup: CDR1 SQVTM, CDR2 ANQGSEA. CDR3 protein: CSAKDWGGTDTQYF. The CDR3 DNA reads TGCAGCGCCAAGGACTGGGGAGGTACAGATACGCAGTATTTT.

The V call is TRBV18, the J call TRBJ2-5; D possibly matches TRBD1 or TRBD2 (6 bases each). This CDR3 has 17 amino acids. The V gene's germline CDR1 is KGHSH and CDR2 LQKENI. Trimming pared 1 base from V and 3 bases from J, leaving 18 bases between. The CDR3 sequence: CASSPLFEGGKEETQYF. In nucleotides, the CDR3 is TGTGCCAGCTCACCACTCTTTGAGGGGGGCAAGGAAGAGACCCAGTACTTC.

J is TRBJ2-4 and V is TRBV10-3; 7 bases line up with TRBD2. This CDR3 comprises 15 residues. After removal of 2 bases from V and 11 bases from J, the junction contained 12 bases not matched to a gene. Germline CDR1 and CDR2: ENHRY and SYGVKD. CDR3 region: CAISEGTTGQDVQYF. The CDR3 DNA is TGTGCCATCAGTGAGGGGACTACCGGCCAGGACGTTCAGTACTTC.

The chain joins TRBV5-5 to TRBJ2-2; D remains unclear. V was pared by 6 bases and J by 0 bases, with 15 bases between. The CDR3 consists of 16 residues. Germline CDR1 SGHKS, CDR2 YYEKEE (reference sequence). The CDR3 DNA is TGTGCCAGCACCCCGACTCAAGGGACGAACACCGGGGAGCTGTTTTTT. It encodes CASTPTQGTNTGELFF.

This sequence joins TRBV2 and TRBJ1-1; D gene unclear. Trimming shortened V by 7 bases and J by 2 bases, and 5 bases separated the two germline ends. This CDR3 contains 11 residues. Germline V gives CDR1 SNHLY, CDR2 FYNNEI. The CDR3 coding sequence is TGTGCCAGCATGATAAACACTGAAGCTTTCTTT. Protein product: CASMINTEAFF.

The rearrangement joins TRBV6-6 to TRBJ2-7; D remains ambiguous. V shed 0 bases and J shed 1 base, with 7 bases lying between them. The CDR3 sequence is 14 residues long. Germline V gene lookup returns CDR1 MNHNY and CDR2 SVGAGI (reference sequence). Written as DNA, the CDR3 is TGTGCCAGCAGTTACTCCAGTGAGTCCTACGAGCAGTACTTC. Residues: CASSYSSESYEQYF.